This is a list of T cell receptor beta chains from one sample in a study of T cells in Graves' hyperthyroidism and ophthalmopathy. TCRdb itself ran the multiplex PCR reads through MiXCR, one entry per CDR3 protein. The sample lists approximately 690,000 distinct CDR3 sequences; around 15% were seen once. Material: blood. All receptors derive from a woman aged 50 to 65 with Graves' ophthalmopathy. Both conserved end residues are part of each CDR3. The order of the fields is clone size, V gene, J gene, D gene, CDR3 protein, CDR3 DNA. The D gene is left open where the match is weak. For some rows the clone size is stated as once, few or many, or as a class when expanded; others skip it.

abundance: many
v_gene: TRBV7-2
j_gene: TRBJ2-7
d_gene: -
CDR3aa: CASSVSGNSYEQYF
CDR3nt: TGTGCCAGCAGCGTCTCGGGAAACTCCTACGAGCAGTACTTC

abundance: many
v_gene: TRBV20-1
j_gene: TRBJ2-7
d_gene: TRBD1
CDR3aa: CSASKPGQAALYEQYF
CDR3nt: TGCAGTGCTAGCAAGCCCGGACAGGCCGCCCTCTACGAGCAGTACTTC

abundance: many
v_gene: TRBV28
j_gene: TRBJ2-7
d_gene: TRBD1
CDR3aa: CASSFIRGRSEQYF
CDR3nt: TGTGCCAGCAGTTTTATCAGGGGGCGCAGCGAGCAGTACTTC

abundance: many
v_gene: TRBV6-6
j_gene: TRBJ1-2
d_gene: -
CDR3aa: CASSYRAGNGYTF
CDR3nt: TGTGCCAGCAGTTACAGGGCAGGGAATGGCTACACCTTC

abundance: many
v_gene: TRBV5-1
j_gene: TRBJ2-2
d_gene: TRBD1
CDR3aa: CASTLPDRWAGELFF
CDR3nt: TGCGCCAGCACTCTGCCGGACAGGTGGGCCGGGGAGCTGTTTTTT

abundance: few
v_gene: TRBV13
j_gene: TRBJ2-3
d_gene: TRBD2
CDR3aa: CASSFSGRRTDTQYF
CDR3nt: TGTGCCAGCAGCTTTAGCGGGAGACGCACAGATACGCAGTATTTT

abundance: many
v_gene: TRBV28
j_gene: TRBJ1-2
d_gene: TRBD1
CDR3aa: CASSSVRGTGGFGGYTF
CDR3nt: TGTGCCAGCAGTTCGGTCCGGGGGACAGGGGGCTTCGGTGGCTACACCTTC

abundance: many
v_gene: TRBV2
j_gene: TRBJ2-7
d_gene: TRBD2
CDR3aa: CASSIGTSGLWGEQYF
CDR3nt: TGTGCCAGCAGTATCGGGACTAGCGGACTCTGGGGCGAGCAGTACTTC

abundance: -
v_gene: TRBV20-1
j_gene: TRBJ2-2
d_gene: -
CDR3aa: CSAESGRTAGELFF
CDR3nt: TGCAGTGCTGAATCCGGGCGAACGGCCGGGGAGCTGTTTTTT

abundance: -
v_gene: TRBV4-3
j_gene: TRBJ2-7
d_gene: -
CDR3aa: CASSQETTVYEQYF
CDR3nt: TGCGCCAGCAGCCAAGAAACAACAGTCTACGAGCAGTACTTC

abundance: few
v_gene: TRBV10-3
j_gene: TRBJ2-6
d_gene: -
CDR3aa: CAIPRDITDSGANVLTF
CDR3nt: TGTGCCATCCCCCGGGACATTACGGACTCTGGGGCCAACGTCCTGACTTTC

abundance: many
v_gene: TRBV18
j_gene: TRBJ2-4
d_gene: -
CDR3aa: CASSPPAGLAKNIQYF
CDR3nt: TGTGCCAGCTCACCACCAGCGGGTTTAGCCAAAAACATTCAGTACTTC

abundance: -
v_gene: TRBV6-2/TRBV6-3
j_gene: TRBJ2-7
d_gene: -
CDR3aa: CASSHTVYEQYF
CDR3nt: TGTGCCAGCAGTCACACCGTCTACGAGCAGTACTTC

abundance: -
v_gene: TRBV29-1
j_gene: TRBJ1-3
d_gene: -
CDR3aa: CSVEGYGPGWSSGNTIYF
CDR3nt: TGCAGCGTTGAAGGCTACGGACCGGGCTGGAGCTCTGGAAACACCATATATTTT

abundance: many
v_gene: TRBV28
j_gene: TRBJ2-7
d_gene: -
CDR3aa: CASSRNPSYEQYF
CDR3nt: TGTGCCAGCAGCCGAAACCCCTCCTACGAGCAGTACTTC

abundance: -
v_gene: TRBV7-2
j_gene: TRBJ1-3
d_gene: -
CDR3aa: CASSHQDSGNTIYF
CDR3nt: TGTGCCAGCAGCCATCAAGACTCTGGAAACACCATATATTTT

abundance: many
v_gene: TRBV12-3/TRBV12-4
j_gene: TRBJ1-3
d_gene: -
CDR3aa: CASSFLRTLSGNTIYF
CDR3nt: TGTGCCAGCAGTTTTTTGCGGACACTCTCTGGAAACACCATATATTTT

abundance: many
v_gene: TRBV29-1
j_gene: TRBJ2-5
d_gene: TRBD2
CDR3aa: CSVTSGEETQYF
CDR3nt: TGCAGCGTTACTAGCGGTGAAGAGACCCAGTACTTC

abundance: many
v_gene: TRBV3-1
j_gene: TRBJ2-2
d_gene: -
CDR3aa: CASSQGQPNTGELFF
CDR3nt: TGTGCCAGCAGCCAAGGCCAGCCCAACACCGGGGAGCTGTTTTTT

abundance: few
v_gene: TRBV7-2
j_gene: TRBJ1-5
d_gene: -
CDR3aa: CASSGDRGQPQHF
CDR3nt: TGTGCCAGCAGTGGGGATCGAGGTCAGCCCCAGCATTTT

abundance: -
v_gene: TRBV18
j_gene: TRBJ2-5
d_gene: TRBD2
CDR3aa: CASSINSGTETQYF
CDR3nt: TGTGCCAGCTCAATCAATAGCGGGACAGAGACCCAGTACTTC

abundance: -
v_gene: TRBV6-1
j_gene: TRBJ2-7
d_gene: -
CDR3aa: CASRSTGAYEQYF
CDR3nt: TGTGCCAGCAGATCCACAGGAGCCTACGAGCAGTACTTC

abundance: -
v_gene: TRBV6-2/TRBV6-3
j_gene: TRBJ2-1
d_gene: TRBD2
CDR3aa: CPSSFRTSGEQFF
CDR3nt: TGTCCCAGCAGTTTTCGGACTAGCGGTGAGCAGTTCTTC

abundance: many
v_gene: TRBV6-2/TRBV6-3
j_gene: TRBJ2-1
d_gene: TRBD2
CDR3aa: CASGLAGSNEQFF
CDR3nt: TGCGCCAGTGGACTAGCGGGAAGTAATGAGCAGTTCTTC

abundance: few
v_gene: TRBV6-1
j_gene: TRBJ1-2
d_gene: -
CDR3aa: CASTYSAVNYGYTF
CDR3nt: TGTGCCAGCACATACTCGGCAGTAAACTATGGCTACACCTTC

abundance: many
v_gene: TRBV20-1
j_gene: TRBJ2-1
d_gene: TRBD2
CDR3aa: CSARTSGSRYEQFF
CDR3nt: TGCAGTGCGCGGACTAGCGGGAGTAGGTATGAGCAGTTCTTC

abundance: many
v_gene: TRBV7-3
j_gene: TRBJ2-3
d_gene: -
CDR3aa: CASSSSGADTQYF
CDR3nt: TGTGCCAGCAGCTCCTCCGGCGCAGATACGCAGTATTTT

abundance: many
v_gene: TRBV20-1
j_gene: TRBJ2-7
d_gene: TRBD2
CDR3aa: CSARDPAGGNEQYF
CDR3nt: TGCAGTGCTAGAGATCCAGCGGGAGGGAACGAGCAGTACTTC

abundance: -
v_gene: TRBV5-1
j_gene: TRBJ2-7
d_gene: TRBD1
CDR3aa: CASSIGDRGEQYF
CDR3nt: TGCGCCAGCAGCATAGGGGACAGGGGCGAGCAGTACTTC

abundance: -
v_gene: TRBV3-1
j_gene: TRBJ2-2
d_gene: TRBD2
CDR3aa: CASRSLAGDTGELFF
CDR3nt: TGTGCCAGCAGATCACTAGCGGGAGACACCGGGGAGCTGTTTTTT

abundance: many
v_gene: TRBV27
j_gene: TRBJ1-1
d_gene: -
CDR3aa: CASRPRRATVKRGTEAFF
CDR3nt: TGTGCCAGCAGACCACGAAGGGCTACTGTAAAAAGGGGGACTGAAGCTTTCTTT

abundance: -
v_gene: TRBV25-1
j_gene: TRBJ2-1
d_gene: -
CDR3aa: CASSESGGVGDNEQFF
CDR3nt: TGTGCCAGCAGTGAATCTGGAGGGGTGGGGGACAATGAGCAGTTCTTC

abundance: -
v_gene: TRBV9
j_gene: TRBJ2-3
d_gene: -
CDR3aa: CASRGQERGDTQYF
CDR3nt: TGTGCCAGCAGGGGTCAAGAACGAGGGGATACGCAGTATTTT

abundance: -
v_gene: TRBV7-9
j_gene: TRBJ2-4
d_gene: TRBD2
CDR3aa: CASSSGGLAGPNIQYF
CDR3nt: TGTGCCAGCAGCTCGGGGGGACTAGCGGGGCCAAACATTCAGTACTTC

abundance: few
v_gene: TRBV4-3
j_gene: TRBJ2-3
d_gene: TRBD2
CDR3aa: CASSQEGLAGDMDTQYF
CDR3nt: TGCGCCAGCAGCCAAGAAGGACTAGCGGGAGACATGGATACGCAGTATTTT

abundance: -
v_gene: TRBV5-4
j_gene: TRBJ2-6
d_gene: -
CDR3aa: CASSLLVRPSGANVLTF
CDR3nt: TGTGCCAGCAGCTTGTTGGTCAGGCCCTCTGGGGCCAACGTCCTGACTTTC

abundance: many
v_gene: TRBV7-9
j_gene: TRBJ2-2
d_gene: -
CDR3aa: CASSFMGQNTGELFF
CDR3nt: TGTGCCAGCAGCTTTATGGGTCAGAACACCGGGGAGCTGTTTTTT

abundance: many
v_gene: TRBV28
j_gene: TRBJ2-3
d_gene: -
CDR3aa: CATLTDTQYF
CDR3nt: TGTGCCACCCTCACAGATACGCAGTATTTT

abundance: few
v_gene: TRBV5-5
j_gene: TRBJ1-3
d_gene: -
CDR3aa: CASSLRISQAGNTIYF
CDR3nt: TGTGCCAGCAGCTTGAGAATTAGTCAGGCCGGAAACACCATATATTTT

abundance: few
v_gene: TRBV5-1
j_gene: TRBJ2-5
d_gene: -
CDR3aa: CASSPGGGYGETQYF
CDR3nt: TGCGCCAGCAGCCCCGGAGGGGGTTATGGGGAGACCCAGTACTTC

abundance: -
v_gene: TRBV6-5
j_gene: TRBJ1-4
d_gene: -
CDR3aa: CASSYPGDGKGKLFF
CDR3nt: TGTGCCAGCAGTTACCCGGGAGATGGAAAGGGAAAACTGTTTTTT

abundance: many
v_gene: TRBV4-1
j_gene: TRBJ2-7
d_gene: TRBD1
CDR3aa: CASSRATGTALYEQYF
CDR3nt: TGCGCCAGCAGCCGCGCAACCGGGACAGCTTTATACGAGCAGTACTTC

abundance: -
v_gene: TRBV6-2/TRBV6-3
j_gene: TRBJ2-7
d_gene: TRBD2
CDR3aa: CASSYPGLAGANEQYF
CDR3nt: TGTGCCAGCAGTTACCCCGGACTAGCGGGAGCCAACGAGCAGTACTTC